These 28 T cell receptor beta chains were all obtained from the same sample, sequenced in a study of CD8+ T cells in alopecia areata. Extraction and reverse transcription of RNA yielded cDNA as the sequencing template. Measured with immunoSEQ multiplex PCR; TCRdb has only the in-frame clones, and not every one. The sample consists of 150,000 or so clones, less than 75% of them appearing once. Noted treatment: oral pan-JAK inhibitor, 5-10 mg twice daily. This material consisted of CD4+ T cells sorted from blood, taken between weeks 55 and 65, from a patient treated with tofacitinib. These receptors all come from a human donor with alopecia areata.

The chain has TRBV2 and TRBJ1-1; weak D call: TRBD1 (6 bases). V lost 9 bases and J lost 1, with 12 bases in between. This CDR3 region has 13 residues. In germline, CDR1 is SNHLY, CDR2 FYNNEI. Here the CDR3 reads CARQGGRNTEAFF. The CDR3 region has the DNA TGTGCCAGACAAGGGGGTCGGAACACTGAAGCTTTCTTT.

V and J are TRBV6-5 and TRBJ1-3, with D perhaps matching TRBD1 (5 bases). The CDR3 contains 14 residues. In germline, CDR1 is MNHEY, CDR2 SVGAGI. Trimming removed 6 bases at V and 2 bases at J, with 11 bases between. The CDR3 nucleotides read TGTGCCAGCAGCTACGGGACGACTGGAAACACCATATATTTT. Translation: CASSYGTTGNTIYF.

This clone was seen a handful of times. The V and J genes are TRBV29-1 and TRBJ1-6, with D unclear. With 7 bases removed from V and 0 bases from J, the gap between germline ends came to 19 bases. Germline CDR1 is SQVTM and CDR2 is ANQGSEA. The CDR3 spans 17 residues. The CDR3 region has the DNA TGCAGCGAGGCGGATGACCCACCGAGCTCCTATAATTCACCCCTCCACTTT. Amino acid sequence: CSEADDPPSSYNSPLHF.

The V gene is TRBV5-4, the J gene TRBJ1-6, with 9 bases fitting TRBD1. The CDR3 is made up of 17 amino acids. The germline gives CDR1 SGHNT, CDR2 YYREEE (reference sequence). The V and J ends lost 4 bases and 5 bases, in that order; junction bases with no gene match: 10. Here the CDR3 reads CASSPGQGLWNNSPLHF. As DNA, the CDR3 is TGTGCCAGCAGCCCGGGACAGGGCCTATGGAATAATTCACCCCTCCACTTT. Filled out from reference TRBV5-4 and TRBJ1-6, the complete variable domain reads ETGVTQSPTHLIKTRGQQVTLRCSSQSGHNTVSWYQQALGQGPQFIFQYYREEENGRGNFPPRFSGLQFPNYSSELNVNALELDDSALYLCASSPGQGLWNNSPLHFGNGTRLTVT.

The CDR3 nucleotides are TGTGCCAGCAGTTCCGCAGGGCGGGATCTCGCTTTCTTT. It yields the protein CASSSAGRDLAFF. The chain couples TRBV6-5 to TRBJ1-1; possible D gene TRBD1, 5 bases. The germline CDR1 and CDR2 sequences are MNHEY and SVGAGI. V was pared by 4 bases and J by 11 bases, with 17 bases between. The length of the CDR3 is 13 residues.

This clone was counted only a few times. For the CDR3, the DNA is TGTGCCAGCACCAACAGGCCTGACTATGGCTACACCTTC. As protein: CASTNRPDYGYTF. The J gene is TRBJ1-2, the V gene TRBV10-3; weak D call: TRBD1 (5 bases). This CDR3 spans 13 amino acids. Germline-derived CDR1 and CDR2 are ENHRY and SYGVKD. V shed 10 bases and J shed 3 bases, with 15 bases lying between them.

This chain links TRBV28 with TRBJ2-7, with no clear D. This CDR3 region has 14 residues. CDR1 MDHEN and CDR2 SYDVKM come from the germline V gene. With 5 bases removed from V and 0 bases from J, the gap between germline ends came to 11 bases. CDR3 bases: TGTGCCAGCAGTGCCAATGGGTACTCCTACGAGCAGTACTTC. This encodes CASSANGYSYEQYF.

This chain uses TRBV20-1 with TRBJ2-7; D is possibly TRBD1 or TRBD2 (5 bases each). Trimming cost V 5 bases and J 7 bases, with 12 bases left between them. The CDR3 runs to 11 residues. Germline loops: CDR1 DFQATT, CDR2 SNEGSKA (reference sequence). The CDR3 sequence: CSALTGGEQYF. The CDR3 DNA reads TGCAGTGCTCTCACAGGAGGAGAGCAGTACTTC.

This sequence joins TRBV30 and TRBJ2-7; TRBD1 agrees at 11 bases. The CDR3 has 17 residues. V was pared by 3 bases and J by 0 bases, with 10 bases of the junction left unmatched. The V gene's germline CDR1 is GTSNPN and CDR2 SVGIG (reference sequence). The CDR3 sequence: CAWRGYGQGASSYEQYF. CDR3 DNA sequence: TGTGCCTGGAGAGGATACGGACAGGGGGCGTCCTCCTACGAGCAGTACTTC.

The chain is built from TRBV5-1 and TRBJ2-7; 13 bases are shared with TRBD2. V dropped 0 bases and J dropped 0; count of bases not matched to a gene: 3. Germline CDR1 SGHRS, CDR2 YFSETQ. The CDR3 totals 17 residues. CDR3 bases: TGCGCCAGCAGCTTGGGACTAGCGGGGGGCGGCTCCTACGAGCAGTACTTC. Translation: CASSLGLAGGGSYEQYF.

CDR3 loop: CAIGGGTDTQYF. Here the CDR3 DNA reads TGTGCCATCGGAGGGGGCACAGATACGCAGTATTTT. This sequence joins TRBV10-3 and TRBJ2-3, with a weak D call TRBD2 (6 bases). Trimming pared 8 bases from V and 1 base from J, leaving 7 bases between. In germline, CDR1 is ENHRY, CDR2 SYGVKD. The CDR3 length is 12 residues.

The rearrangement links TRBV11-3 to TRBJ2-5; possibly TRBD1 for D (6 bases). The CDR3 consists of 13 residues. V was pared by 10 bases and J by 5 bases, with 17 bases between. CDR1 is SGHNT and CDR2 is YENEEA in the germline V gene. CDR3 DNA: TGTGCCACGCAGGGGTTCGGCGGGGAGACCCAGTACTTC. Its protein product is CATQGFGGETQYF.

This clone was recorded only once. The J gene is TRBJ1-5, the V gene TRBV19; TRBD1 agrees at 8 bases. The CDR3 sequence is 15 residues long. Germline assignment: CDR1 LNHDA and CDR2 SQIVND (reference sequence). V shed 9 bases, J shed 3 bases, and the junction held 10 bases outside the gene matches. The DNA of the CDR3 is TGTGCCAGCAAAGGGACAGGTGGAGCCAATCAGCCCCAGCATTTT. Translated: CASKGTGGANQPQHF.

The V and J genes are TRBV7-3 and TRBJ2-5; D is unresolved. Trimming stripped 1 base from V and 5 bases from J, with 11 bases between. Per germline, CDR1 SGHTA and CDR2 FQGTGA. CDR3 length: 14 amino acids. CDR3 in amino acids: CASSLSPVGETQYF. CDR3 coding DNA: TGTGCCAGCAGCTTAAGTCCGGTGGGGGAGACCCAGTACTTC.

V gene TRBV6-1 combines with J gene TRBJ2-1; D not resolved. CDR1 MNHNS and CDR2 SASEGT come from the germline V gene. Trimming shortened V by 6 bases and J by 10 bases, and 13 bases separated the two germline ends. The CDR3 covers 12 residues. This CDR3 is CASSPFRLEQFF. The CDR3 DNA reads as TGTGCCAGCAGCCCCTTTCGGCTGGAGCAGTTCTTC.

The chain employs TRBV18 and TRBJ2-5, with unresolved D. Germline V gene sequence: CDR1 KGHSH, CDR2 LQKENI. The CDR3 is 12 amino acids. V gave up 3 bases and J gave up 1 base, with 3 bases separating them. The CDR3 nucleotides read TGTGCCAGCTCACCCACCCAAGAGACCCAGTACTTC. This encodes CASSPTQETQYF.

The chain has TRBV27 and TRBJ1-2; TRBD1 is a possible D gene (5 bases). The V end lost 6 bases, the J end lost 2 bases, and 13 bases lay between the germline ends. From germline, CDR1 is MNHEY and CDR2 SMNVEV (reference sequence). This CDR3 comprises 14 residues. The CDR3 region is CASRITGTNYGYTF. As DNA, the CDR3 is TGTGCCAGCAGGATCACAGGAACCAACTATGGCTACACCTTC.

The chain recombines TRBV7-2 with TRBJ2-5, with a weak D call TRBD2 (6 bases). Germline V gene data show CDR1 as SGHTA and CDR2 as FQGNSA. V dropped 2 bases and J dropped 2 bases, with 12 bases sitting between them. The CDR3 spans 15 residues. CDR3 nucleotides: TGTGCCAGCAGCTTAATGGCGGGACCGCAAGAGACCCAGTACTTC. Translating it yields CASSLMAGPQETQYF.

The chain employs TRBV13 and TRBJ1-6; TRBD1 matches 7 bases. The CDR3 has 13 residues. Germline assignment: CDR1 PRHDT and CDR2 FYEKMQ (reference sequence). V lost 4 bases and J lost 10; bases outside the gene matches: 4. CDR3 in amino acids: CASSSRQGSPLHF. CDR3 in DNA: TGTGCCAGCAGCTCTAGACAGGGATCACCCCTCCACTTT.

The CDR3: CSVKPGLYGYGYTF. The DNA for the CDR3 is TGCAGCGTGAAACCGGGACTTTATGGCTATGGCTACACCTTC. The chain recombines TRBV29-1 with TRBJ1-2; D perhaps matches TRBD1 (5 bases). The CDR3 loop spans 14 amino acids. Germline V CDR1 and CDR2: SQVTM, ANQGSEA. The ends were cut back, 6 bases at V and 4 bases at J, with 18 bases in the middle.

This clone was seen only a few times. The chain employs TRBV7-6 and TRBJ1-6, with TRBD1 identical over 7 bases. This CDR3 region has 14 residues. Per the germline V gene, CDR1 is SGHVS and CDR2 is FNYEAQ. Trimming took 6 bases from V and 6 from J; bases not matched to a gene: 5. This chain's CDR3 is CASRTGSFNSPLHF. CDR3 nucleotides: TGTGCCAGCAGGACAGGGTCGTTTAATTCACCCCTCCACTTT. The variable domain in full, with the rest retrieved from reference TRBV7-6 and TRBJ1-6, is GAGVSQSPRYKVTKRGQDVALRCDPISGHVSLYWYRQALGQGPEFLTYFNYEAQQDKSGLPNDRFSAERPEGSISTLTIQRTEQRDSAMYRCASRTGSFNSPLHFGNGTRLTVT.

The genes are TRBV5-1 and TRBJ2-3, with 12 nucleotides matching TRBD2. Germline V gene sequence: CDR1 SGHRS, CDR2 YFSETQ. The CDR3 is 15 amino acids. Germline trimming cut 5 bases from V and 6 bases from J; bases unmatched to any gene: 7. The CDR3 loop reads CASRLRTSGADTQYF. The CDR3 DNA is TGCGCCAGCAGACTCCGGACTAGCGGGGCGGATACGCAGTATTTT. Supplemented by reference TRBV5-1 and TRBJ2-3, the full variable domain reads KAGVTQTPRYLIKTRGQQVTLSCSPISGHRSVSWYQQTPGQGLQFLFEYFSETQRNKGNFPGRFSGRQFSNSRSEMNVSTLELGDSALYLCASRLRTSGADTQYFGPGTRLTVL.

In this sample, this clone turned up a few times. The rearrangement uses TRBV28 and TRBJ1-3, with TRBD1 identical over 7 bases. Germline CDR1 is MDHEN and CDR2 is SYDVKM. The length of the CDR3 is 14 residues. Losses at the gene ends were 6 bases for V and 7 bases for J; bases not matched to a gene: 9. Here the CDR3 DNA reads TGTGCCAGCAGAAAAGGGGGCAATCGGAACACCATATATTTT. The encoded protein is CASRKGGNRNTIYF.

CDR3 DNA sequence: TGCGCCAGCAGCTTCCGGGACGGCTATGGCTACACCTTC. The encoded protein is CASSFRDGYGYTF. This chain uses TRBV5-1 with TRBJ1-2, with D tentatively TRBD1 (5 bases). CDR1 SGHRS and CDR2 YFSETQ come from the germline V gene. Deletions cut 2 bases from V and 4 bases from J, with 9 bases between. The CDR3 runs 13 residues.

The chain joins TRBV11-3 to TRBJ2-7; no firm D call. The CDR3 runs 13 residues. CDR1 and CDR2 (germline): SGHNT, YENEEA. V lost 5 bases to trimming and J lost 7 bases, with 15 bases between them. The CDR3 region has the DNA TGTGCCAGCAGCCCAGGAGCCGCGCGGGAGCAGTACTTC. It translates to CASSPGAAREQYF.

The V call is TRBV7-9, the J call TRBJ2-5; possibly TRBD2 for D (5 bases). The V end lost 3 bases, the J end lost 2 bases, and 7 bases lay between the germline ends. The CDR3 has 13 amino acids. CDR1 SEHNR and CDR2 FQNEAQ come from the germline V gene (reference sequence). CDR3 DNA: TGTGCCAGCAGCTTCCGGGGTCAAGAGACCCAGTACTTC. Encoded protein: CASSFRGQETQYF.

V and J are TRBV30 and TRBJ2-2; 10 bases align to TRBD1. The length of the CDR3 is 14 residues. Germline V gene data show CDR1 as GTSNPN and CDR2 as SVGIG (reference sequence). Trimming at V came to 8 bases and at J to 6 bases, leaving 9 bases not matched to a gene. Here the CDR3 DNA reads TGTGCCGCAGACAGGGGGCGCATTGCCGGGGAGCTGTTTTTT. Translating gives CAADRGRIAGELFF.

This clone was detected only once. The rearrangement uses TRBV2 and TRBJ1-6; no clear D. This CDR3 contains 15 residues. CDR1 is SNHLY, CDR2 FYNNEI, per germline. V was cut by 4 bases and J by 8 bases, with 15 bases left in between. The CDR3 DNA sequence: TGTGCCAGCAGTGTTGCACGGAGACCCCATTCACCCCTCCACTTT. Translation: CASSVARRPHSPLHF.